Listed below are T cell receptor beta chains from one sample, sequenced in a study of PD-1 blockade in classical Hodgkin lymphoma. Assay: immunoSEQ multiplex PCR; the TCRdb copy retains only in-frame clones and omits some. In the table there are roughly 16,000 clones, around 93% of which are singletons. Material: CD4+ T cells from blood. The receptors were gathered from a human donor with classical Hodgkin lymphoma. Both conserved end residues are part of each CDR3.

j_call | v_call | cdr3_aa
TRBJ2-4 | TRBV5-4 | CASSRPGSGINIQYF
TRBJ2-3 | TRBV7-8 | CAIQGADVLNTQYF
TRBJ2-3 | TRBV5-4 | CASSLGRTSTDTQYF
TRBJ2-7 | TRBV5-4 | CASSRTGGFSYEQYF
TRBJ1-2 | TRBV6-5 | CASSLSRLYGYTF
TRBJ1-5 | TRBV19 | CASSIGQGQPQHF
TRBJ2-7 | TRBV5-1 | CASSLAPGGSYEQYF
TRBJ2-1 | TRBV19 | CASSDRAYNEQFF
TRBJ2-1 | TRBV29-1 | CSGDSYNEQFF
TRBJ2-2 | TRBV6-5 | CASSYGAPKGGELFF
TRBJ2-5 | TRBV5-8 | CASSLAWETQYF
TRBJ2-5 | TRBV9 | CASSVSPKETQYF
TRBJ2-7 | TRBV5-1 | CASSLVFGSSYEQYF
TRBJ2-7 | TRBV6-1 | CASTATLSYEQYF
TRBJ2-2 | TRBV5-1 | CASSPDREGGELFF
TRBJ2-1 | TRBV2 | CAIPGRTYNEQFF
TRBJ2-7 | TRBV5-4 | CASSAFGQGTYEQYF
TRBJ2-1 | TRBV25-1 | CASSGDTILTGIYNEQFF
TRBJ1-5 | TRBV28 | CASSLPGQGGSNQPQHF
TRBJ2-5 | TRBV9 | CASGAGMEETQYF
TRBJ2-3 | TRBV19 | CATRDLGIPSQYF
TRBJ2-3 | TRBV7-2 | CASSFRGDTQYF
TRBJ2-7 | TRBV19 | CASTPRHSGSSYEQYF
TRBJ1-3 | TRBV12-5 | CASGLVLWRSSGNTIYF
TRBJ1-3 | TRBV7-9 | CASSLALIGNTIYF
TRBJ1-5 | TRBV27 | CASSTIRGNQPQHF
TRBJ2-7 | TRBV7-8 | CASSIDRVAYF
TRBJ1-2 | TRBV6-6 | CASSYSSVGGIGYTF
TRBJ2-3 | TRBV6-1 | CASNILAFSDTQYF
TRBJ1-3 | TRBV27 | CASSPGDPGNTIYF
TRBJ2-7 | TRBV6-5 | CASSYSGRGSYEQYF
TRBJ2-3 | TRBV2 | CASTPSSGWTGGLDTQYF
TRBJ2-2 | TRBV9 | CASSGPTGNTGELFF
TRBJ2-5 | TRBV5-6 | CASSWVKGNQETQYF
TRBJ2-7 | TRBV7-2 | CASSLGWKQYF
TRBJ1-5 | TRBV5-1 | CASSLGGSYSNQPQHF
TRBJ2-1 | TRBV12-5 | CASGLFSRGNEQFF
TRBJ2-1 | TRBV7-9 | CASSRVDIYPGYEQFF
TRBJ2-3 | TRBV7-6 | CASSLDRQDTDTQYF
TRBJ2-1 | TRBV5-4 | CASSGGTSGRHYNEQFF
TRBJ2-7 | TRBV7-2 | CASSSRTSSYEQYF
TRBJ1-4 | TRBV25-1 | CASTPGRGREKLFF